These 28 T cell receptor beta chains were sequenced from one sample in a study of cytomegalovirus exposure and HLA in healthy donors (dated by TCRdb to about 2017). The method was the immunoSEQ multiplex PCR assay. A mixture of 60 forward primers for TCR Vbeta segments and 13 reverse primers for TCR Jbeta segments was used in the multiplex PCR. This immuneACCESS table, as held by TCRdb, lists in-frame sequences with V and J called but not all clones. Of the missing ones, under half trace to an unresolved V gene in checked studies; the others have no known cause. The sample table records about 130,000 clones; 80% of these occur just once. 4.8% of the sample belongs to the ten largest clones. The source material was PBMCs. The origin of the receptors is a man aged 25 to 40 in good health.

The chain couples TRBV4-3 to TRBJ1-1, with 8 bases that match TRBD1. The germline V gene has CDR1 LGHNA and CDR2 YSLEER. The CDR3 has 14 residues. V lost 8 bases and J lost 4; bases outside the gene matches: 9. CDR3 DNA sequence: TGCGCCAGCTCATACAGGGGGTGGTTCACTGAAGCTTTCTTT. This sequence encodes CASSYRGWFTEAFF.

This clone was detected once. The chain uses TRBV4-3 and TRBJ2-5; the match to TRBD2 covers 11 bases. The CDR3 consists of 16 residues. The junction had 5 bases not matched to a gene; V was cut back by 5 bases and J by 0 bases. Germline assignment: CDR1 LGHNA and CDR2 YSLEER. Written as DNA, the CDR3 is TGCGCCAGCAGCGTGGGGACTAGCGGACACCAAGAGACCCAGTACTTC. Translation gives CASSVGTSGHQETQYF.

The chain combines TRBV5-1 with TRBJ2-1; 8 positions agree with TRBD2. The CDR3 has 16 residues. Germline V gene sequence: CDR1 SGHRS, CDR2 YFSETQ. V gave up 4 bases and J gave up 7 bases; unmatched junction bases: 13. The CDR3 loop reads CASSTTSGQRINEQFF. Here the CDR3 DNA reads TGCGCCAGCAGCACCACTAGCGGACAGAGGATAAATGAGCAGTTCTTC.

This sequence joins TRBV5-1 and TRBJ2-1, with a possible D match to TRBD2 (5 bases). V lost 4 bases to trimming and J lost 2 bases, with 13 bases between them. The CDR3 has 15 residues. In germline, CDR1 is SGHRS, CDR2 YFSETQ. The CDR3 DNA is TGCGCCAGCAGCCAGGACTTAGACCCCTACAATGAGCAGTTCTTC. Translated: CASSQDLDPYNEQFF.

The chain uses TRBV6-1 and TRBJ2-5; 10 bases line up with TRBD2. The ends lost 1 base at V and 4 bases at J; junction bases unmatched: 3. This CDR3 comprises 15 residues. The germline gives CDR1 MNHNS, CDR2 SASEGT. For the CDR3, the DNA is TGTGCCAGCAGTGAAGGTCCTAGCGGGAGAGAGACCCAGTACTTC. Its translation: CASSEGPSGRETQYF.

This chain uses TRBV4-1 with TRBJ2-7; 13 nucleotides match TRBD2. The CDR3 loop spans 15 amino acids. V was pared by 1 base and J by 3 bases, with 0 bases of the junction left unmatched. Germline V gives CDR1 MGHRA, CDR2 YSYEKL. CDR3 nucleotides: TGCGCCAGCAGCCAAGGACTAGCGGGAGGCTACGAGCAGTACTTC. Translation gives CASSQGLAGGYEQYF.

The chain has TRBV10-1 and TRBJ2-1; 11 bases match TRBD1. The CDR3 length is 14 residues. The J segment lost 7 bases and the V segment lost 4 bases, leaving 3 bases of the junction unmatched. Germline V gene data show CDR1 as WNHNN and CDR2 as SYGVQD (reference sequence). CDR3 in amino acids: CASSGGTGGNEQFF. CDR3 in DNA: TGCGCCAGCAGTGGGGGGACAGGGGGAAATGAGCAGTTCTTC.

This chain joins TRBV9 and TRBJ1-4, with D perhaps TRBD1 (5 bases). Between the trimmed V and J ends, which lost 2 bases and 6 bases, there was a span of 8 bases. The CDR3 has 13 amino acids. CDR1 and CDR2 from the germline V gene are SGDLS and YYNGEE. CDR3 in DNA: TGTGCCAGCAGCGTTGGGGGGTATGAAAAACTGTTTTTT. Encoded protein: CASSVGGYEKLFF.

This sequence joins TRBV7-9 and TRBJ2-2; 13 bases map to TRBD2. This CDR3 has 18 residues. Germline V lookup: CDR1 SEHNR, CDR2 FQNEAQ (reference sequence). V shed 5 bases and J 6 bases; nucleotides not matched to a gene: 12. The chain's CDR3 is CASSDRLAGGFRSGELFF. In DNA form, the CDR3 reads TGTGCCAGCAGCGACAGACTAGCGGGAGGTTTCAGGTCCGGGGAGCTGTTTTTT.

Worth noting for this clone: One end of the junction varies from germline; a read error may be responsible. The V call is TRBV7-9, the J call TRBJ2-1; 11 nucleotides align to TRBD1. This CDR3 is 16 amino acids long. Germline values: CDR1 SEHNR, CDR2 FQNEAQ (reference sequence). In nucleotides, the CDR3 is TGTTCCAGCAGCCCCCTTCTGGGACAGGGGGACAATGAGCAGTTCTTC. It codes for CSSSPLLGQGDNEQFF. Drawing the rest from reference TRBV7-9 and TRBJ2-1, the complete variable domain is DTGVSQNPRHKITKRGQNVTFRCDPISEHNRLYWYRQTLGQGPEFLTYFQNEAQLEKSRLLSDRFSAERPKGSFSTLEIQRTEQGDSAMYLCSSSPLLGQGDNEQFFGPGTRLTVL.

The chain recombines TRBV6-5 with TRBJ1-6, with a tentative D call TRBD1 (6 bases). The germline V and J ends were trimmed by 5 bases and 8 bases, with 13 bases remaining between them. CDR1 is MNHEY and CDR2 is SVGAGI in the germline V gene. The CDR3 totals 14 residues. CDR3 protein: CASSIQGIDSPLHF. CDR3 sequence (DNA): TGTGCCAGCAGTATACAGGGCATCGATTCACCCCTCCACTTT.

In its sample, this clone was seen once. This chain uses TRBV27 with TRBJ2-4; possible D gene TRBD1, 5 bases. There are 15 residues in the CDR3. CDR1 is MNHEY, CDR2 SMNVEV, per germline (reference sequence). V dropped 5 bases and J dropped 0 bases, with 11 bases sitting between them. CDR3 protein: CASSADRSAKNIQYF. The CDR3 nucleotides are TGTGCCAGCAGTGCCGACAGATCAGCCAAAAACATTCAGTACTTC.

This clone has a handful of counts. The V and J genes are TRBV5-5 and TRBJ2-3, with 7 bases aligning to TRBD1. The CDR3 totals 14 residues. CDR1 is SGHKS and CDR2 is YYEKEE in the germline V gene (reference sequence). Germline trimming cut 3 bases from V and 3 bases from J; bases unmatched to any gene: 4. The CDR3 reads CASSSGRGTDTQYF. The CDR3 DNA is TGTGCCAGCAGCTCGGGCAGGGGGACAGATACGCAGTATTTT.

The chain recombines TRBV10-2 with TRBJ1-4, with D perhaps TRBD1 (6 bases). The ends were cut back, 4 bases at V and 3 bases at J, with 9 bases in the middle. The CDR3 spans 14 residues. The germline V gene has CDR1 WSHSY and CDR2 SAAADI. This chain's CDR3 is CASSVNRANEKLFF. CDR3 DNA: TGCGCCAGCAGTGTTAACAGGGCTAATGAAAAACTGTTTTTT.

About this clone: Other DNA sequences in this specimen translate into the identical CDR3. The chain has TRBV5-1 and TRBJ2-1, with 8 bases lining up with TRBD2. Germline CDR1 SGHRS, CDR2 YFSETQ. The CDR3 loop spans 15 amino acids. The V gene end was trimmed by 2 bases and the J gene end by 4 bases; junction bases not matched to a gene: 5. CDR3 DNA sequence: TGCGCCAGCAGCTTACTAGCGGAGACTTACAATGAGCAGTTCTTC. Its translation is CASSLLAETYNEQFF.

This clone was detected only a few times. This sequence joins TRBV5-4 and TRBJ1-1; possible D gene TRBD1, 6 bases. The CDR3 is made up of 14 amino acids. V shed 4 bases and J shed 1 base, with 11 bases lying between them. The V gene's germline CDR1 is SGHNT and CDR2 YYREEE (reference sequence). The CDR3 loop reads CASSRTAKNTEAFF. The CDR3 bases are TGTGCCAGCAGCAGGACAGCCAAGAACACTGAAGCTTTCTTT.

This chain connects TRBV27 to TRBJ2-7, with TRBD1 matching over 8 bases. The J segment lost 4 bases and the V segment lost 2 bases, leaving 7 bases of the junction unmatched. The V gene's germline CDR1 is MNHEY and CDR2 SMNVEV (reference sequence). This CDR3 is built from 15 residues. CDR3 in amino acids: CASSLADRDAYEQYF. CDR3 DNA sequence: TGTGCCAGCAGTTTAGCGGACAGGGACGCGTACGAGCAGTACTTC.

The V call is TRBV10-3, the J call TRBJ2-5; 11 positions agree with TRBD2. The CDR3 covers 17 residues. Germline CDR1 and CDR2: ENHRY and SYGVKD. Trimming cost V 6 bases and J 5 bases; bases outside gene matches: 14. DNA of the CDR3: TGTGCCATCAGCCCCTCCCCACTAGCGGGAGAGAGGGAGACCCAGTACTTC. The encoded protein is CAISPSPLAGERETQYF.

This chain joins TRBV4-2 and TRBJ2-3, with 12 positions matching TRBD2. Germline V lookup: CDR1 LGHNA, CDR2 YNFKEQ. With V trimmed by 0 bases and J by 4 bases, 8 bases remained unmatched. The CDR3 is made up of 18 amino acids. The CDR3: CASSQEATSGRVADTQYF. Here the CDR3 DNA reads TGTGCCAGCAGCCAAGAGGCGACTAGCGGGAGAGTGGCAGATACGCAGTATTTT.

The rearrangement joins TRBV28 to TRBJ2-7; TRBD2 matches 8 bases. The germline CDR1 and CDR2 sequences are MDHEN and SYDVKM. The CDR3 is made up of 14 amino acids. Trimming cost V 8 bases and J 4 bases; bases outside gene matches: 10. The CDR3 bases are TGTGCCAGCCGTTCCGGGGGGGCGGAATACGAGCAGTACTTC. It encodes CASRSGGAEYEQYF.

The chain has TRBV6-4 and TRBJ2-7; D ambiguous. Germline V gives CDR1 MRHNA, CDR2 SNTAGT. CDR3 length: 11 residues. V dropped 8 bases and J dropped 3 bases, with 8 bases sitting between them. The CDR3 is CASCPLYEQYF. The CDR3 DNA sequence: TGTGCCAGCTGCCCACTCTACGAGCAGTACTTC.

The rearrangement joins TRBV7-3 to TRBJ2-7; D is possibly TRBD1 (6 bases). Germline V CDR1 and CDR2: SGHTA, FQGTGA. The CDR3 is 13 amino acids. Trimming removed 2 bases from V and 7 bases from J, with 12 bases in between. The chain's CDR3 is CASSLAGDKEQYF. The CDR3, as DNA: TGTGCCAGCAGCTTAGCAGGGGACAAAGAGCAGTACTTC.

This clone showed up just once. This chain connects TRBV10-1 to TRBJ2-7, with D possibly matching TRBD1 (6 bases). Trimming pared 0 bases from V and 1 base from J, leaving 13 bases between. Germline lookup yields CDR1 WNHNN and CDR2 SYGVQD (reference sequence). The CDR3 extends over 16 amino acids. Here the CDR3 reads CASSESTRGLSYEQYF. Written as DNA, the CDR3 is TGCGCCAGCAGTGAGTCGACAAGGGGGTTATCCTACGAGCAGTACTTC.

The CDR3 DNA reads TGTGCCAGCAGCGCAAACCTAGCGATCGAGCAGTACTTC. It is translated as CASSANLAIEQYF. This chain uses TRBV7-6 with TRBJ2-5, with a weak D call TRBD2 (6 bases). The J call could be wrong; TRBJ2-7 is a better fit for the DNA end. This CDR3 is built from 13 residues. Germline V gives CDR1 SGHVS, CDR2 FNYEAQ.

This clone came up once. J is TRBJ2-2 and V is TRBV9; D perhaps matches TRBD1 (5 bases). V was shortened by 0 bases and J by 4 bases, with 7 bases between the two germline ends. This CDR3 is 14 amino acids long. Germline CDR1 reads SGDLS; CDR2 reads YYNGEE. CDR3 DNA: TGTGCCAGCAGCGTAGGGGGCTTCACCGGGGAGCTGTTTTTT. Translated, it gives CASSVGGFTGELFF.

The V call is TRBV25-1, the J call TRBJ1-1, with no clear D. Germline CDR1 is MGHDK and CDR2 is SYGVNS. This CDR3 is built from 14 residues. Trimming left V 3 bases short and J 1 base short, with 9 bases between. The CDR3 spells CASSEVAPNTEAFF. As DNA, the CDR3 is TGTGCCAGCAGTGAGGTAGCCCCGAACACTGAAGCTTTCTTT. The complete variable domain, with remaining parts taken from reference TRBV25-1 and TRBJ1-1, reads EADIYQTPRYLVIGTGKKITLECSQTMGHDKMYWYQQDPGMELHLIHYSYGVNSTEKGDLSSESTVSRIRTEHFPLTLESARPSHTSQYLCASSEVAPNTEAFFGQGTRLTVV.

This sequence joins TRBV5-1 and TRBJ2-1, with TRBD1 matching over 8 bases. This CDR3 comprises 13 residues. CDR1 and CDR2 (germline): SGHRS, YFSETQ. The junction had 4 bases not matched to a gene; V was cut back by 2 bases and J by 9 bases. CDR3 residues: CASSLQGDGEQFF. CDR3 coding DNA: TGCGCCAGCAGCTTACAGGGGGATGGTGAGCAGTTCTTC.

This sequence joins TRBV29-1 and TRBJ2-3; D unresolved. The CDR3 is made up of 13 amino acids. Germline-derived CDR1 and CDR2 are SQVTM and ANQGSEA. With 4 bases removed from V and 0 bases from J, the gap between germline ends came to 8 bases. This CDR3 reads CSVVATSTDTQYF. The CDR3 DNA follows: TGCAGCGTTGTGGCGACTAGCACAGATACGCAGTATTTT.